The 10 T cell receptor beta chains below come from one sample, sequenced in a study of T cells in Graves' hyperthyroidism and ophthalmopathy. The investigators amplified TCR beta CDR3 regions from RNA transcripts. An initial round of RT-PCR targeting the TCR CDR3 relied on the HTBI primer set. One entry per CDR3 protein results from TCRdb running MiXCR on the multiplex PCR reads. This sample has about 700,000 distinct CDR3 sequences, with roughly 45% found just once. Source material: peripheral blood or thyroid tissue (not recorded which). These receptors were taken from an adult man with Graves' disease, either hyperthyroidism or ophthalmopathy (not recorded which).

This clonotype was observed a handful of times. The chain couples TRBV20-1 to TRBJ2-3; TRBD2 agrees at 9 bases. Germline V gives CDR1 DFQATT, CDR2 SNEGSKA (reference sequence). V lost 3 bases and J lost 0; bases outside the gene matches: 10. The CDR3 runs to 17 residues. CDR3: CSASPWTSESSTDTQYF. The CDR3 DNA is TGCAGTGCTAGTCCTTGGACTAGCGAGTCTAGCACAGATACGCAGTATTTT.

The chain combines TRBV9 with TRBJ2-5, with D possibly TRBD2 on 5 matching bases. Trimming took 7 bases from V and 0 from J, leaving 13 bases between them. The CDR3 consists of 14 residues. Germline V gives CDR1 SGDLS, CDR2 YYNGEE. The CDR3 region is CASGRGEHQETQYF. The CDR3 coding sequence is TGTGCCAGCGGTCGGGGAGAGCACCAAGAGACCCAGTACTTC.

The chain recombines TRBV20-1 with TRBJ1-2; D may be TRBD1 (6 bases). V gave up 6 bases and J gave up 5 bases, with 13 bases separating them. CDR1 DFQATT and CDR2 SNEGSKA come from the germline V gene (reference sequence). This CDR3 contains 12 residues. CDR3 protein: CSAIGQSYGYTF. CDR3 nucleotides: TGCAGTGCGATTGGACAGAGTTATGGCTACACCTTC.

This clonotype was counted many times. The rearrangement joins TRBV25-1 to TRBJ1-4, with TRBD1 as a possible D gene (6 bases). The CDR3 runs to 15 residues. Deletions cut 2 bases from V and 3 bases from J, with 10 bases between. Germline lookup yields CDR1 MGHDK and CDR2 SYGVNS. CDR3 residues: CASSEKGVANEKLFF. CDR3 nucleotides: TGTGCCAGCAGTGAAAAGGGGGTTGCTAATGAAAAACTGTTTTTT.

The sample holds many counts of this clonotype. V usage is TRBV20-1 and J usage is TRBJ1-6; possible D gene TRBD1, 5 bases. The CDR3 runs to 14 residues. CDR1 and CDR2 from the germline V gene are DFQATT and SNEGSKA (reference sequence). The germline V and J ends were trimmed by 3 bases and 7 bases, with 13 bases remaining between them. The CDR3 nucleotides are TGCAGTGCTAGTGTCGGCAGGGAAAATTCACCCCTCCACTTT. Translating gives CSASVGRENSPLHF.

The genes are TRBV6-1 and TRBJ2-7, with 8 bases aligning to TRBD1. The germline V gene has CDR1 MNHNS and CDR2 SASEGT. CDR3 size: 15 residues. With V trimmed by 6 bases and J by 3 bases, 10 bases remained unmatched. CDR3 amino acids: CASRRLGQVYYEQYF. The DNA of the CDR3 is TGTGCCAGCAGAAGACTGGGACAGGTATACTACGAGCAGTACTTC.

The chain links TRBV2 to TRBJ2-5; tentatively, D is TRBD2 (5 bases). CDR3 length: 13 amino acids. Germline CDR1 and CDR2: SNHLY and FYNNEI. V was shortened by 5 bases and J by 5 bases, with 12 bases between the two germline ends. The CDR3 sequence: CASSTEGRETQYF. The DNA of the CDR3 is TGTGCCAGCAGTACAGAGGGCAGGGAGACCCAGTACTTC.

The genes are TRBV2 and TRBJ2-7, with a tentative D call TRBD1 (6 bases). V lost 8 bases and J 5 bases, leaving 16 bases between the germline ends. The CDR3 consists of 13 residues. From germline, CDR1 is SNHLY and CDR2 FYNNEI. CDR3 loop: CASGRTVADEQYF. The CDR3 nucleotides are TGTGCCAGCGGAAGGACAGTCGCAGACGAGCAGTACTTC.

The rearrangement joins TRBV24-1 to TRBJ1-2, with 7 nucleotides matching TRBD1. V lost 4 bases and J lost 5; bases outside the gene matches: 3. This CDR3 is 13 amino acids long. CDR1 is KGHDR and CDR2 is SFDVKD in the germline V gene. The CDR3 sequence is CATSDQGQYGYTF. The CDR3 bases are TGTGCCACCAGTGACCAGGGACAGTATGGCTACACCTTC.

The J gene is TRBJ2-7, the V gene TRBV20-1, with D possibly TRBD1 on 5 matching bases. The length of the CDR3 is 11 residues. Between the trimmed V and J ends, which lost 5 bases and 4 bases, there was a span of 9 bases. Germline-derived CDR1 and CDR2 are DFQATT and SNEGSKA (reference sequence). CDR3 in amino acids: CSAGAHYEQYF. CDR3 nucleotide sequence: TGCAGTGCTGGGGCTCATTACGAGCAGTACTTC.